This T cell receptor (beta chain) was captured in a study of blood T cells in healthy people across ages (dated by TCRdb to between 2014 and 2017). Some background on the complete study: In model experiments, roughly one uniquely barcoded TCR beta cDNA molecule per two T cells was captured by template switching. Donors of different ages were randomly distributed across sequencing lanes to avoid experimental bias. Age-related changes in TCR beta repertoire diversity were measured in the study by deep sequencing normalized with unique cDNA molecular identifiers. Donors were grouped into four age groups: young (average roughly 15 years), middle-aged (39), aged (about 59) and long-lived (just over 80). For two donors (one aged 18 to 29 and one aged 80 or older), the study analyzed two additional independent replicas of 1 million unique cDNA reads from the same blood draw.

Points on this clonotype: Its recognized antigen is unknown. Base-call qualities are not available, and no considerably larger clone is one nucleotide away.

The 39 donors, aged about 6 to 95 years, were systemically healthy Caucasian individuals from Russia. Around 9.9 milliliters of peripheral blood were collected from each donor into EDTA-treated Vacutainer tubes. Ficoll-Paque density-gradient centrifugation was used to isolate PBMCs, with at least 6.5 million per sample. Total RNA, at least 6 micrograms per sample, was extracted from PBMCs with Trizol reagent. For every donor, flow cytometry on a PBMC aliquot measured the percentage of naive CD45RAhigh/CD27high T cells. What the authors observed across the whole study: A strong correlation was found between observed TCR beta diversity and the percentage of naive T cells measured by flow cytometry. Conclusive comparison of naive and antigen-experienced compartments was prevented by the profiling of bulk unsorted PBMCs. As age increased, observed TCR beta diversity per million T cells dropped in a roughly linear way, and a significant reduction was already evident by age 40. Estimates of total diversity based on one million sequenced T cells were regarded as lower bounds and as underestimates. Donor CMV infection status was unknown, potentially confounding age-related changes in expanded clonotypes. Compared with the aged group, the long-lived group had more naive CD4+ T cells, fewer expanded clones and increased TCR diversity, a pattern suggesting age selection.

The method was 5' RACE. Data came from an Illumina HiSeq 2500. A second 7 to 11 cycle PCR used a sample-barcoded 5' primer and a J-beta primer mix. A template-switch 5' adaptor carrying 12 random nucleotides introduced a unique molecular identifier onto each TCR beta cDNA molecule. Each sample yielded at least 3 million CDR3-containing paired-end reads. First-strand cDNA synthesis was performed from all RNA using the Mint cDNA synthesis kit, with priming by a TRBC-specific oligonucleotide. All cDNA was treated with uracil-DNA glycosylase and then went through a first 18-cycle PCR with the universal primers M1SS and BC2_uni_R. The published analysis was carried out like this. Normalization of each sample was performed by random selection of 1 million high-quality reads, each carrying a distinct molecular identifier. Reads with shared molecular identifiers were discarded instead of being binned into consensus sequences. MiTCR, run with a Q25 quality threshold and the strictest error-elimination algorithm, handled CDR3 identification, clonotype clustering and error correction. A nonparametric unseen species model using Euler transformation provided a lower-bound estimate of total TCR beta diversity. TCRdb cleaned the public reads at Q25 with fastp, built clones with MiXCR and kept in-frame beta chains. CDR3 protein duplicates are merged, each entry listing the most common genes and DNA. None of the V and J calls come from the authors' own analysis; TCRdb made them. Here the sample has 1.2 million to 1.5 million distinct CDR3 sequences; approximately 60% occur a single time. The ten top clones hold over 5.5% of the sample.

This sequence was found in a man between 18 and 29 years old in good health. The sequenced sample was blood.

The CDR3 sequence is CSVVQGDSNQPQHF. The bases are TGCAGCGTTGTACAGGGGGATAGCAATCAGCCCCAGCATTTT. The sequence joins TRBV29-1 to TRBJ1-5; 8 of the junction bases match TRBD1. V trim: 4 bases; J trim: 0 bases; unmatched bases: 2. The germline V gene supplies CDR1 SQVTM and CDR2 ANQGSEA. The CDR3 holds 14 amino acids from the cysteine to the phenylalanine. Only the CDR3 portion is preserved as DNA: 42 bases, with reading frame beginning at the first base. The full variable domain, completed from the reference TRBV29-1 and TRBJ1-5 proteins outside the CDR3, reads SAVISQKPSRDICQRGTSLTIQCQVDSQVTMMFWYRQQPGQSLTLIATANQGSEATYESGFVIDKFPISRPNLTFSTLTVSNMSPEDSSIYLCSVVQGDSNQPQHFGDGTRLSIL.